Listed here are 29 T cell receptor beta chains from one sample, sequenced in a study of OX40 agonist ivuxolimab in advanced cancers. Sequencing was performed with immunoSEQ multiplex PCR; in TCRdb, only in-frame clones are kept and a portion is missing. This sample has 75,000 to 95,000 clones, with approximately 89% found just once. The source was CD4+ or CD8+ T cells sorted from blood, collected in a trial of the OX40 agonist ivuxolimab. The receptors stem from an adult with an advanced solid tumor such as melanoma, head and neck, liver or kidney cancer.

The J gene is TRBJ1-5, the V gene TRBV7-2, with a possible D match to TRBD1 (6 bases). Germline CDR1 SGHTA, CDR2 FQGNSA. Deletions cut 5 bases from V and 2 bases from J, with 10 bases between. The CDR3 is made up of 14 amino acids. The CDR3 loop is CASSLRQGNQPQHF. In DNA form, the CDR3 reads TGTGCCAGCAGCCTAAGACAGGGCAATCAGCCCCAGCATTTT.

The gene calls are TRBV5-4 and TRBJ2-5, with D possibly TRBD2 on 7 matching bases. V was shortened by 0 bases and J by 1 base, with 10 bases between the two germline ends. This CDR3 comprises 15 residues. CDR1 SGHNT and CDR2 YYREEE come from the germline V gene (reference sequence). CDR3 nucleotides: TGTGCCAGCAGCTTGGTAGGGGGGGGCCAAGAGACCCAGTACTTC. Protein sequence: CASSLVGGGQETQYF.

There are a few counts of this clone. The chain employs TRBV7-2 and TRBJ2-6; 7 nucleotides align to TRBD2. With 1 base clipped from V and 3 bases from J, the junction kept 6 bases outside the gene matches. Germline V gene lookup returns CDR1 SGHTA and CDR2 FQGNSA. This CDR3 comprises 17 residues. This chain's CDR3 is CASSLVAGLGGANVLTF. The CDR3 nucleotides read TGTGCCAGCAGCTTAGTAGCGGGCCTAGGTGGGGCCAACGTCCTGACTTTC.

This rearrangement joins TRBV10-3 to TRBJ1-5; 9 bases line up with TRBD1. In germline, CDR1 is ENHRY, CDR2 SYGVKD. Germline trimming cut 2 bases from V and 7 bases from J; bases unmatched to any gene: 6. The CDR3 has 15 amino acids. The CDR3 spells CAISEGQGSLQPQHF. Here the CDR3 DNA reads TGTGCCATCAGTGAGGGACAGGGGAGTTTGCAGCCCCAGCATTTT.

The chain couples TRBV19 to TRBJ2-5; 10 nucleotides match TRBD1. Germline lookup yields CDR1 LNHDA and CDR2 SQIVND (reference sequence). The trim removed 5 bases at V and 5 bases at J, leaving 8 bases unmatched. CDR3 size: 15 residues. CDR3 in DNA: TGTGCCAGTAGTGTTGGACAGGGGGGGTGGGAGACCCAGTACTTC. It is translated as CASSVGQGGWETQYF.

The chain combines TRBV7-3 with TRBJ2-4; TRBD1 agrees at 7 bases. Germline lookup yields CDR1 SGHTA and CDR2 FQGTGA. J was trimmed by 14 bases and V by 2 bases; bases with no gene match: 12. The CDR3 is 14 amino acids. CDR3 DNA sequence: TGTGCCAGCAGCTTATCCCCAGGGGGTAGCCAAAAGTACTTC. As protein: CASSLSPGGSQKYF. Supplemented by reference TRBV7-3 and TRBJ2-4, the full variable domain reads GAGVSQTPSNKVTEKGKYVELRCDPISGHTALYWYRQSLGQGPEFLIYFQGTGAADDSGLPNDRFFAVRPEGSVSTLKIQRTERGDSAVYLCASSLSPGGSQKYFGAGTRLSVL.

The J gene is TRBJ2-3, the V gene TRBV11-3, with TRBD2 identical over 12 bases. After removal of 6 bases from V and 4 bases from J, the junction contained 11 bases not matched to a gene. Germline-derived CDR1 and CDR2 are SGHNT and YENEEA. This CDR3 has 17 residues. CDR3 protein: CASRKISSGRAADTQYF. In DNA form, the CDR3 reads TGTGCCAGCAGAAAAATATCTAGCGGGAGGGCGGCAGATACGCAGTATTTT. Full variable domain (outside the CDR3, taken from reference TRBV11-3 and TRBJ2-3): EAGVVQSPRYKIIEKKQPVAFWCNPISGHNTLYWYLQNLGQGPELLIRYENEEAVDDSQLPKDRFSAERLKGVDSTLKIQPAELGDSAVYLCASRKISSGRAADTQYFGPGTRLTVL.

The chain combines TRBV30 with TRBJ1-1; 8 positions match TRBD1. With 5 bases clipped from V and 7 bases from J, the junction kept 6 bases outside the gene matches. This CDR3 is 12 amino acids long. CDR1 is GTSNPN, CDR2 SVGIG, per germline (reference sequence). This chain's CDR3 is CAWGRGQGEAFF. DNA for the CDR3: TGTGCCTGGGGTCGAGGACAGGGTGAAGCTTTCTTT.

This clone was detected a few times. The same CDR3 arises from other DNA sequences in this sample as well. V and J are TRBV19 and TRBJ2-6; D ambiguous. In germline, CDR1 is LNHDA, CDR2 SQIVND (reference sequence). The CDR3 totals 14 residues. Between the trimmed V and J ends, which lost 4 bases and 3 bases, there was a span of 7 bases. The CDR3: CASSRDGGANVLTF. As DNA, the CDR3 is TGTGCCAGTAGTAGAGACGGTGGGGCCAACGTCCTGACTTTC.

The chain has TRBV15 and TRBJ2-7, with 11 bases lining up with TRBD2. Germline V gene sequence: CDR1 LNHNV, CDR2 YYDKDF (reference sequence). Trimming at V came to 3 bases and at J to 3 bases, leaving 4 bases not matched to a gene. The CDR3 has 15 amino acids. In nucleotides, the CDR3 is TGTGCCACCAGCAGCCGACTAGCGGGAAGCTACGAGCAGTACTTC. This gives the protein CATSSRLAGSYEQYF.

There are a few counts of this clone. The gene calls are TRBV27 and TRBJ2-6; 10 bases align to TRBD1. V lost 6 bases to trimming and J lost 0 bases; unmatched junction nucleotides: 5. This CDR3 comprises 17 residues. Germline V gene data show CDR1 as MNHEY and CDR2 as SMNVEV (reference sequence). DNA of the CDR3: TGTGCCAGCAGACGGGACAGGGGAGTCTCTGGGGCCAACGTCCTGACTTTC. Amino acid sequence: CASRRDRGVSGANVLTF.

This clone was counted a few times. The chain combines TRBV30 with TRBJ1-1; the D gene is possibly TRBD1 (5 bases). The V gene's germline CDR1 is GTSNPN and CDR2 SVGIG (reference sequence). The CDR3 sequence is 13 residues long. V was trimmed by 0 bases and J by 5 bases, leaving 10 bases between them. The CDR3 reads CAWSVQVQTEAFF. The CDR3 DNA reads as TGTGCCTGGAGTGTACAGGTTCAAACTGAAGCTTTCTTT.

The chain employs TRBV10-1 and TRBJ2-7, with a tentative D call TRBD2 (5 bases). CDR1 is WNHNN, CDR2 SYGVQD, per germline (reference sequence). Trimming removed 2 bases at V and 4 bases at J, with 9 bases between. This CDR3 has 13 amino acids. The CDR3 region has the DNA TGCGCCAGCAGTGAGAGGAGAGGGTACGAGCAGTACTTC. This codes for CASSERRGYEQYF.

This chain links TRBV6-1 with TRBJ2-5, with D perhaps TRBD1 (6 bases). Trimming removed 2 bases from V and 2 bases from J, with 18 bases in between. CDR1 and CDR2 (germline): MNHNS, SASEGT. The CDR3 spans 17 residues. CDR3 protein: CASSESPQSTGQETQYF. CDR3 DNA sequence: TGTGCCAGCAGTGAAAGCCCCCAGTCGACAGGTCAAGAGACCCAGTACTTC.

This sequence joins TRBV5-1 and TRBJ2-3; no clear D gene. The CDR3 spans 15 residues. Germline assignment: CDR1 SGHRS and CDR2 YFSETQ. With 4 bases removed from V and 5 bases from J, the gap between germline ends came to 17 bases. As DNA, the CDR3 is TGCGCCAGCAGCCCTCTAGATCCGGTCATAGATACGCAGTATTTT. It codes for CASSPLDPVIDTQYF.

V usage is TRBV29-1 and J usage is TRBJ2-1; D is undetermined. The CDR3 consists of 12 residues. Germline V lookup: CDR1 SQVTM, CDR2 ANQGSEA. The V end lost 6 bases, the J end lost 8 bases, and 14 bases lay between the germline ends. The CDR3 DNA reads as TGCAGCGTGGCCCTTCTTAGGGATGAGCAGTTCTTC. This gives the protein CSVALLRDEQFF.

The chain couples TRBV29-1 to TRBJ2-5; D is possibly TRBD1 or TRBD2 (5 bases each). V dropped 2 bases and J dropped 2 bases, with 12 bases sitting between them. This CDR3 contains 14 residues. CDR1 and CDR2 from the germline V gene are SQVTM and ANQGSEA. The CDR3 nucleotides read TGCAGCGTTGAATGGGACCCAAGACAAGAGACCCAGTACTTC. As protein: CSVEWDPRQETQYF.

This clone was seen once. This chain joins TRBV19 and TRBJ1-4; no reliable D call. Germline V CDR1 and CDR2: LNHDA, SQIVND (reference sequence). CDR3 size: 14 residues. Trimming stripped 0 bases from V and 8 bases from J, with 10 bases between. The CDR3: CASSIDETREKLFF. The DNA of the CDR3 is TGTGCCAGTAGTATAGATGAGACTCGGGAAAAACTGTTTTTT.

The CDR3 region is CASRRTGTSYEQYF. The CDR3 DNA is TGTGCCAGCAGACGGACAGGGACCTCCTACGAGCAGTACTTC. The rearrangement uses TRBV6-6 and TRBJ2-7, with 8 bases that match TRBD1. The CDR3 length is 14 residues. Germline V CDR1 and CDR2: MNHNY, SVGAGI (reference sequence). V shed 6 bases and J 0 bases; nucleotides not matched to a gene: 4.

The chain carries TRBV2 and TRBJ2-2; unclear D gene. V was cut by 4 bases and J by 1 base, with 10 bases left in between. There are 15 residues in the CDR3. CDR1 SNHLY and CDR2 FYNNEI come from the germline V gene. CDR3 in amino acids: CASSVRHVNTGELFF. The CDR3 DNA follows: TGTGCCAGCAGTGTGAGACATGTGAACACCGGGGAGCTGTTTTTT.

The rearrangement links TRBV28 to TRBJ2-1, with TRBD2 as a possible D gene (7 bases). Per the germline V gene, CDR1 is MDHEN and CDR2 is SYDVKM. Trimming shortened V by 7 bases and J by 5 bases, and 21 bases separated the two germline ends. The CDR3 sequence is 16 residues long. The CDR3: CASNQIRGGPNNEQFF. The DNA of the CDR3 is TGTGCCAGCAACCAAATCAGGGGAGGGCCGAACAATGAGCAGTTCTTC.

The genes are TRBV5-4 and TRBJ2-7; D remains unclear. Germline V gene data show CDR1 as SGHNT and CDR2 as YYREEE (reference sequence). The CDR3 spans 14 residues. With 0 bases removed from V and 0 bases from J, the gap between germline ends came to 7 bases. CDR3 sequence (DNA): TGTGCCAGCAGCTTGGTGATGGACTCCTACGAGCAGTACTTC. Translation: CASSLVMDSYEQYF.

The CDR3 DNA reads TGTGCCAGCAGTGTACAGGAAGGAAACACCATATATTTT. Translation gives CASSVQEGNTIYF. The V call is TRBV2, the J call TRBJ1-3, with a weak D call TRBD1 (5 bases). V lost 4 bases, J lost 4 bases, and 8 bases lay in between. The CDR3 loop spans 13 amino acids. Germline CDR1 SNHLY, CDR2 FYNNEI.

CDR3 sequence: CASSLFTAFNEQFF. The DNA for the CDR3 is TGTGCCAGCAGCCTATTTACCGCCTTCAATGAGCAGTTCTTC. This chain joins TRBV11-2 and TRBJ2-1; D is unclear. Germline V gene data show CDR1 as SGHAT and CDR2 as FQNNGV. The V gene lost 5 bases and the J gene lost 6 bases, with 14 bases spanning the gap. The CDR3 runs 14 residues.

The genes are TRBV28 and TRBJ1-5; D remains ambiguous. V was shortened by 7 bases and J by 3 bases, with 10 bases between the two germline ends. The germline CDR1 and CDR2 sequences are MDHEN and SYDVKM. The CDR3 sequence is 13 residues long. CDR3 protein: CASIPRLNQPQHF. The CDR3 DNA sequence: TGTGCCAGCATTCCCAGGCTCAATCAGCCCCAGCATTTT.

The genes are TRBV7-9 and TRBJ2-7; 12 bases match TRBD2. Germline lookup yields CDR1 SEHNR and CDR2 FQNEAQ (reference sequence). V gave up 3 bases and J gave up 1 base; unmatched junction bases: 7. The CDR3 consists of 17 residues. CDR3 in DNA: TGTGCCAGCAGCTTTGCAAGGACTAGCGGGAATTCCTACGAGCAGTACTTC. It specifies CASSFARTSGNSYEQYF.

CDR3: CASSSTGTGVYGYTF. The CDR3 DNA reads TGTGCCAGCAGCTCCACCGGGACAGGGGTTTATGGCTACACCTTC. The rearrangement uses TRBV7-2 and TRBJ1-2, with 10 bases that match TRBD1. Losses at the gene ends were 4 bases for V and 5 bases for J; bases not matched to a gene: 7. The CDR3 length is 15 residues. Germline lookup yields CDR1 SGHTA and CDR2 FQGNSA.

This clone was counted a single time. Mismatch with germline at one junction end may stem from a read error. The gene calls are TRBV7-9 and TRBJ2-5, with 10 bases identical to TRBD2. CDR3 length equals 15 residues. The germline CDR1 and CDR2 sequences are SEHNR and FQNEAQ (reference sequence). The CDR3 DNA follows: TGTGCCAGCAGCCTAGCGGGAGCACACCAAGAGACCCAGTACTTC. It specifies CASSLAGAHQETQYF.

This clone was counted only a few times. The chain links TRBV2 to TRBJ2-5, with TRBD1 matching over 8 bases. The V segment lost 7 bases and the J segment 2 bases; nucleotides outside the gene matches: 9. CDR3 length equals 15 residues. CDR1 and CDR2 (germline): SNHLY, FYNNEI. CDR3 amino acids: CASTRNRGMQETQYF. DNA of the CDR3: TGTGCCAGCACGAGAAACAGGGGGATGCAAGAGACCCAGTACTTC.